Presented here are 18 T cell receptor beta chains from one specimen sequenced in a study of response to subunit inactivated influenza vaccine. TCRdb itself ran the RT-PCR reads through MiXCR, one entry per CDR3 protein. The data show about half a million distinct CDR3 sequences, with approximately 11% seen just once and about an eighth held by the top ten. The sequences come from PBMCs from blood, collected 45 days after vaccination. The receptors originated from a man over 45 who received an inactivated influenza vaccine.

This clonotype was seen only a few times. The chain links TRBV20-1 to TRBJ2-1; a weak D match, TRBD1 (6 bases). V lost 6 bases, J lost 10 bases, and 19 bases lay in between. CDR3 length: 13 amino acids. Germline lookup yields CDR1 DFQATT and CDR2 SNEGSKA (reference sequence). CDR3 coding DNA: TGCAGTGCCATAAAGCCGGGACATTTCGAGCAGTTCTTC. It specifies CSAIKPGHFEQFF.

V gene TRBV10-3 combines with J gene TRBJ2-7; the match to TRBD2 covers 11 bases. Germline-derived CDR1 and CDR2 are ENHRY and SYGVKD. Trimming took 4 bases from V and 4 from J; bases not matched to a gene: 6. This CDR3 region has 15 residues. Written as DNA, the CDR3 is TGTGCCATCAGTGTGAAACTAGCGGGAGATTACGAGCAGTACTTC. It encodes CAISVKLAGDYEQYF.

Notes on this clonotype: One end of the junction does not line up with germline, which may come from a read error. V is TRBV5-1 and J is TRBJ1-5; possibly TRBD1 for D (5 bases). Germline lookup yields CDR1 SGHRS and CDR2 YFSETQ. There are 14 residues in the CDR3. CDR3: CASSLDPGNQPQHF. As DNA, the CDR3 is TGTGCCAGCAGCTTAGATCCAGGGAACCAGCCCCAGCATTTT.

The table lists this clonotype with many counts. V is TRBV7-6 and J is TRBJ2-3; D is undetermined. The germline gives CDR1 SGHVS, CDR2 FNYEAQ. CDR3 length equals 14 residues. Trimming removed 1 base at V and 2 bases at J, with 7 bases between. For the CDR3, the DNA is TGTGCCAGCAGCTTAGACGGCCACACAGATACGCAGTATTTT. It yields the protein CASSLDGHTDTQYF.

This clonotype has a count of ten or more. V and J are TRBV5-1 and TRBJ2-6; D unclear. Trimming shortened V by 1 base and J by 2 bases, and 19 bases separated the two germline ends. The germline CDR1 and CDR2 sequences are SGHRS and YFSETQ. The CDR3 is 19 amino acids. The DNA of the CDR3 is TGCGCCAGCAGCTTGTGGAGCCCAGCCGTAACTGCTGGGGCCAACGTCCTGACTTTC. Translating it yields CASSLWSPAVTAGANVLTF.

This clonotype occurred many times. The chain employs TRBV5-1 and TRBJ2-7, with D perhaps matching TRBD1 (6 bases). CDR1 is SGHRS, CDR2 YFSETQ, per germline. The CDR3 loop spans 13 amino acids. The V end lost 0 bases, the J end lost 4 bases, and 8 bases lay between the germline ends. The CDR3 loop reads CASSLERGYEQYF. The DNA for the CDR3 is TGCGCCAGCAGCTTGGAAAGGGGGTACGAGCAGTACTTC.

This clonotype was detected ten times or more. The J gene is TRBJ1-1, the V gene TRBV7-9, with D unresolved. This CDR3 is built from 15 residues. V was pared by 5 bases and J by 0 bases, with 13 bases between. In germline, CDR1 is SEHNR, CDR2 FQNEAQ (reference sequence). The CDR3 region is CASSILTAVNTEAFF. DNA for the CDR3: TGTGCCAGCAGCATTCTTACGGCGGTGAACACTGAAGCTTTCTTT.

On this clonotype: The conserved phenylalanine or tryptophan normally closing the CDR3 is absent here, so this likely arose from a read error. The chain recombines TRBV12-3 or TRBV12-4 with TRBJ2-7; D is unresolved. Trimming stripped 1 base from V and 4 bases from J, with 5 bases between. The CDR3 spans 12 residues. The CDR3 sequence is CASSLGSYEQYL. In nucleotides, the CDR3 is TGTGCCAGCAGTTTAGGCTCATACGAGCAGTACCTC.

This chain links TRBV5-6 with TRBJ2-2; 9 nucleotides line up with TRBD1. Germline trimming cut 4 bases from V and 7 bases from J; bases unmatched to any gene: 5. CDR1 is SGHDT and CDR2 is YYEEEE in the germline V gene. CDR3 size: 14 residues. CDR3 residues: CASSAGTGIGELFF. CDR3 sequence (DNA): TGTGCCAGCAGCGCCGGGACAGGGATCGGGGAGCTGTTTTTT.

The chain couples TRBV20-1 to TRBJ2-5, with 8 bases aligning to TRBD1. This CDR3 contains 13 residues. CDR1 is DFQATT, CDR2 SNEGSKA, per germline (reference sequence). J gave up 5 bases and V 5 bases, and 7 bases lay outside the gene matches. The CDR3: CSAAPRGLETQYF. CDR3 nucleotide sequence: TGCAGTGCTGCCCCCAGGGGGCTTGAGACCCAGTACTTC.

At least ten counts were recorded for this clonotype. The chain uses TRBV14 and TRBJ2-1; 7 bases match TRBD2. Per the germline V gene, CDR1 is SGHDN and CDR2 is FVKESK. Trimming cost V 8 bases and J 4 bases; bases outside gene matches: 8. The CDR3 runs to 14 residues. The CDR3: CASAPGLLYNEQFF. The CDR3 nucleotides read TGTGCCAGCGCCCCGGGACTACTATACAATGAGCAGTTCTTC.

This clonotype has only a few counts. The chain couples TRBV5-1 to TRBJ2-7; tentatively, D is TRBD1 (7 bases). In germline, CDR1 is SGHRS, CDR2 YFSETQ. CDR3 length: 15 residues. V lost 4 bases and J 2 bases, leaving 16 bases between the germline ends. The CDR3 spells CASSLGGTDTYEQYF. The CDR3 nucleotides are TGCGCCAGCAGCCTTGGGGGGACAGATACCTACGAGCAGTACTTC.

This clonotype has just a few counts. The rearrangement links TRBV4-1 to TRBJ2-7; perhaps D is TRBD1 or TRBD2 (5 bases each). V shed 4 bases and J shed 10 bases, with 23 bases lying between them. Germline-derived CDR1 and CDR2 are MGHRA and YSYEKL. The CDR3 sequence is 15 residues long. CDR3 sequence: CASSLGTGAPREQYF. The CDR3 DNA reads as TGCGCCAGCAGCCTGGGTACCGGGGCTCCCAGGGAACAGTACTTC.

The rearrangement links TRBV9 to TRBJ2-3; no clear D gene. The length of the CDR3 is 12 residues. Germline CDR1 SGDLS, CDR2 YYNGEE. Trimming removed 1 base from V and 4 bases from J, with 4 bases in between. CDR3 in DNA: TGTGCCAGCAGCGTAAGGGCAGATACGCAGTATTTT. Amino acid sequence: CASSVRADTQYF.

V is TRBV30 and J is TRBJ2-1; possibly TRBD2 for D (6 bases). Trimming left V 1 base short and J 6 bases short, with 13 bases between. The germline V gene encodes CDR1 GTSNPN and CDR2 SVGIG (reference sequence). The CDR3 is 14 residues long. The CDR3 nucleotides read TGTGCCTGGAGTGGGTTGCGGGAACTCAATGAGCAGTTCTTC. Its translation is CAWSGLRELNEQFF.

V and J are TRBV24-1 and TRBJ2-3; D possibly corresponds to TRBD2 (7 bases). The germline V gene has CDR1 KGHDR and CDR2 SFDVKD. CDR3 length equals 18 residues. V gave up 3 bases and J gave up 2 bases, with 20 bases separating them. CDR3 bases: TGTGCCACCAGTGATGGAGGACGGGCGGGGGCGATCACAGATACGCAGTATTTT. This gives the protein CATSDGGRAGAITDTQYF.

Only a few counts were recorded for this clonotype. This chain joins TRBV6-5 and TRBJ1-1; perhaps TRBD1 as D (5 bases). This CDR3 has 15 amino acids. The germline CDR1 and CDR2 sequences are MNHEY and SVGAGI. The ends were cut back, 3 bases at V and 0 bases at J, with 11 bases in the middle. CDR3 loop: CASSYGAGMNTEAFF. In nucleotides, the CDR3 is TGTGCCAGCAGTTATGGGGCAGGAATGAACACTGAAGCTTTCTTT.

The rearrangement joins TRBV9 to TRBJ2-5; 12 bases map to TRBD2. CDR1 is SGDLS, CDR2 YYNGEE, per germline. This CDR3 comprises 17 residues. Trimming cost V 0 bases and J 6 bases; bases outside gene matches: 9. CDR3 sequence reads: CASSVDPLAGGQKTQYF. The CDR3 DNA follows: TGTGCCAGCAGCGTAGATCCCCTAGCGGGGGGGCAGAAGACCCAGTACTTC.